The 10 T cell receptor beta chains in this list originate from one sample, sequenced in a study of blood T cell repertoires in COVID-19. This table comes from immunoSEQ multiplex PCR, and its TCRdb copy is limited to in-frame clones, with some not included. The sample yields about 160,000 clones, 81% seen once. The specimen was PBMCs or T cells enriched from blood (not recorded which). The receptors were gathered from a woman in her forties with acute COVID-19.

The chain uses TRBV7-9 and TRBJ1-1; D is unclear. The germline CDR1 and CDR2 sequences are SEHNR and FQNEAQ (reference sequence). Trimming took 4 bases from V and 1 from J, leaving 7 bases between them. The CDR3 runs to 13 residues. CDR3 in amino acids: CASSSFGNTEAFF. DNA for the CDR3: TGTGCCAGCAGCTCTTTCGGGAACACTGAAGCTTTCTTT.

This clone has a single count. The chain links TRBV7-6 to TRBJ1-1, with 7 bases lining up with TRBD1. V was clipped by 5 bases and J by 4 bases; unmatched bases: 7. CDR1 is SGHVS and CDR2 is FNYEAQ in the germline V gene. This CDR3 comprises 14 residues. The CDR3 sequence: CASSPNRGGTEAFF. CDR3 DNA: TGTGCCAGCAGCCCAAACAGGGGTGGCACTGAAGCTTTCTTT.

In this sample, this clone turned up a few times. This sequence joins TRBV9 and TRBJ1-1; tentative D call: TRBD1 (5 bases). This CDR3 has 14 amino acids. CDR1 is SGDLS, CDR2 YYNGEE, per germline. V lost 0 bases to trimming and J lost 3 bases, with 9 bases between them. The CDR3 coding sequence is TGTGCCAGCAGCGTAGTTACGGGGGACACTGAAGCTTTCTTT. This sequence encodes CASSVVTGDTEAFF.

The chain carries TRBV12-3 or TRBV12-4 and TRBJ1-5; D not certain. The germline V and J ends were trimmed by 7 bases and 5 bases, with 12 bases remaining between them. The length of the CDR3 is 13 residues. The DNA of the CDR3 is TGTGCCAGCAATTTCGCAGTTCATCAGCCCCAGCATTTT. Translating gives CASNFAVHQPQHF.

The chain has TRBV29-1 and TRBJ1-1; D is unclear. Deletions cut 7 bases from V and 0 bases from J, with 6 bases between. The length of the CDR3 is 11 residues. Looked up from germline, CDR1 is SQVTM and CDR2 is ANQGSEA. The CDR3 here is CSAELNTEAFF. As DNA, the CDR3 is TGCAGCGCGGAGCTGAACACTGAAGCTTTCTTT.

This clone was found a few times. The rearrangement uses TRBV5-6 and TRBJ1-2; 9 bases match TRBD1. Germline values: CDR1 SGHDT, CDR2 YYEEEE. V was pared by 1 base and J by 4 bases, with 5 bases of the junction left unmatched. The CDR3 is 15 residues long. CDR3 nucleotides: TGTGCCAGCAGCTTGTTAGGACAGGGGACCTATGGCTACACCTTC. This gives the protein CASSLLGQGTYGYTF.

This chain connects TRBV30 to TRBJ1-3, with D maybe TRBD1 (5 bases). In germline, CDR1 is GTSNPN, CDR2 SVGIG (reference sequence). V lost 2 bases, J lost 0 bases, and 11 bases lay in between. This CDR3 has 15 amino acids. The chain's CDR3 is CAWSNRLSSGNTIYF. CDR3 DNA: TGTGCCTGGAGTAACAGGCTCAGCTCTGGAAACACCATATATTTT.

The genes are TRBV20-1 and TRBJ1-5; D not resolved. The length of the CDR3 is 13 residues. Germline V gene lookup returns CDR1 DFQATT and CDR2 SNEGSKA (reference sequence). V lost 3 bases to trimming and J lost 6 bases, with 12 bases between them. The CDR3 reads CSASAPDAQPQHF. DNA for the CDR3: TGCAGTGCTAGTGCCCCAGATGCTCAGCCCCAGCATTTT.

The chain carries TRBV7-2 and TRBJ1-4; 7 positions match TRBD1. V gave up 3 bases and J gave up 5 bases; unmatched junction bases: 6. The V gene's germline CDR1 is SGHTA and CDR2 FQGNSA. The CDR3 runs to 15 residues. CDR3 nucleotide sequence: TGTGCCAGCAGCTTTCGCAGGGGGGTCAATGAAAAACTGTTTTTT. This sequence encodes CASSFRRGVNEKLFF.

V gene TRBV24-1 combines with J gene TRBJ2-5, with TRBD2 matching 9 bases. The CDR3 extends over 15 amino acids. Germline V gene sequence: CDR1 KGHDR, CDR2 SFDVKD. V was pared by 4 bases and J by 5 bases, with 7 bases of the junction left unmatched. CDR3 nucleotide sequence: TGTGCCACCAGTGACTCGGGACTAGCAGGCGAGACCCAGTACTTC. Protein sequence: CATSDSGLAGETQYF.